The 14 T cell receptor beta chains presented below share a single source sample, sequenced in a study of blood T cells in healthy people across ages (dated by TCRdb to about 2015). The library was produced with 5' RACE. The sequencer listed for this sample is Illumina HiSeq 2500. A second PCR of about 6 to 11 cycles was performed with a sample-barcoded 5' primer and a J-beta primer mix. TCRdb's own reprocessing of the public reads used fastp at Q25 and MiXCR and kept productive beta chains. Duplicate CDR3 protein sequences are folded into a single record with the most common DNA and genes. The sample table lists some 1.5 million distinct CDR3 sequences, 35% to 45% of them with a count of one. 4% of the sample rests with the top ten. The specimen was blood. These receptors were collected from a woman under 30 in good health.

This clonotype has a handful of counts. V is TRBV29-1 and J is TRBJ2-4; D perhaps matches TRBD2 (5 bases). The CDR3 runs 14 residues. The V end lost 7 bases, the J end lost 7 bases, and 20 bases lay between the germline ends. Germline V gene sequence: CDR1 SQVTM, CDR2 ANQGSEA. For the CDR3, the DNA is TGCAGCGCCACGGGCGTTGGGCGGGCGAACATTCAGTACTTC. Amino acids: CSATGVGRANIQYF.

This sequence joins TRBV6-5 and TRBJ2-7; 9 positions agree with TRBD1. This CDR3 contains 14 residues. V was clipped by 6 bases and J by 5 bases; unmatched bases: 8. Looked up from germline, CDR1 is MNHEY and CDR2 is SVGAGI. CDR3 DNA: TGTGCCAGCAGCAGGGACAGGGCGGTCGACGAGCAGTACTTC. Translating gives CASSRDRAVDEQYF.

This clonotype turned up a few times. The chain couples TRBV6-5 to TRBJ2-1; 8 positions agree with TRBD2. The germline V gene encodes CDR1 MNHEY and CDR2 SVGAGI. The CDR3 spans 15 residues. Trimming took 7 bases from V and 0 from J; bases not matched to a gene: 5. The CDR3 loop reads CASKDGRGSYNEQFF. The CDR3 region has the DNA TGTGCCAGCAAAGACGGGAGGGGCTCCTACAATGAGCAGTTCTTC.

The chain combines TRBV28 with TRBJ2-7, with D possibly called TRBD1 or TRBD2 (5 bases each). The J call is doubtful: the DNA matches TRBJ2-5 better. Germline V CDR1 and CDR2: MDHEN, SYDVKM. The CDR3 consists of 12 residues. DNA for the CDR3: TGTGCCAGCAGTTTCTGGGACGAGACCCAGTACTTC. As protein: CASSFWDETQYF.

As regards this clonotype: The junction shows a germline mismatch at one end, possibly a read error. The chain uses TRBV4-1 and TRBJ2-7, with D hard to call. CDR1 is MGHRA and CDR2 is YSYEKL in the germline V gene. This CDR3 comprises 17 residues. As DNA, the CDR3 is TGCGCCAGCAGCCAAGGGCTAGTGGCTGCCCTAGGTTACGGGCAGTACTTC. Amino acids: CASSQGLVAALGYGQYF.

This clonotype was found many times. The chain recombines TRBV29-1 with TRBJ2-7, with 8 positions matching TRBD1. From germline, CDR1 is SQVTM and CDR2 ANQGSEA. Losses at the gene ends were 1 base for V and 6 bases for J; bases not matched to a gene: 5. The CDR3 contains 13 residues. The CDR3 here is CSVEGTGFGEQYF. DNA of the CDR3: TGCAGCGTTGAAGGGACAGGGTTTGGCGAGCAGTACTTC.

The chain combines TRBV4-1 with TRBJ2-1; D remains ambiguous. Per the germline V gene, CDR1 is MGHRA and CDR2 is YSYEKL. The CDR3 length is 14 residues. Deletions cut 4 bases from V and 7 bases from J, with 14 bases between. The CDR3 coding sequence is TGCGCCAGCAGCCCAGCCCCAGGTTGGAATGAGCAGTTCTTC. Encoded protein: CASSPAPGWNEQFF.

J is TRBJ1-2 and V is TRBV7-9; TRBD1 matches at 9 bases. The CDR3 has 16 residues. V lost 5 bases, J lost 5 bases, and 12 bases stayed unmatched. Germline V gives CDR1 SEHNR, CDR2 FQNEAQ (reference sequence). CDR3 in amino acids: CASSQTGTGTGYGYTF. In DNA form, the CDR3 reads TGTGCCAGCAGCCAAACCGGGACAGGGACGGGGTATGGCTACACCTTC.

The rearrangement uses TRBV6-2 or TRBV6-3 and TRBJ2-7; D is unclear. The ends were cut back, 0 bases at V and 2 bases at J, with 11 bases in the middle. The germline gives CDR1 MNHEY, CDR2 SVGEGT. The CDR3 is 15 amino acids. This CDR3 reads CASSYSSSKPYEQYF. In DNA, the CDR3 is TGTGCCAGCAGTTACTCGTCCAGCAAGCCCTACGAGCAGTACTTC.

This clonotype was found a few times. This chain connects TRBV20-1 to TRBJ1-4, with D uncertain. V was clipped by 5 bases and J by 0 bases, with 13 bases between them. Per the germline V gene, CDR1 is DFQATT and CDR2 is SNEGSKA (reference sequence). The length of the CDR3 is 15 residues. The CDR3 protein is CSAGIPRTTNEKLFF. The DNA of the CDR3 is TGCAGTGCTGGGATCCCGCGTACAACTAATGAAAAACTGTTTTTT.

About this clonotype itself: One junction end disagrees with the germline gene, perhaps due to a read error. This sequence joins TRBV7-7 and TRBJ2-2; no clear D gene. Looked up from germline, CDR1 is SSHAT and CDR2 is FNYEAQ (reference sequence). The CDR3 covers 14 residues. The CDR3 protein is CASSFSSLSGELFF. CDR3 bases: TGTGCTAGCAGCTTTTCATCTCTTTCGGGGGAGCTGTTTTTT. Full variable domain (remainder filled in from reference TRBV7-7 and TRBJ2-2): GAGVSQSPRYKVTKRGQDVTLRCDPISSHATLYWYQQALGQGPEFLTYFNYEAQPDKSGLPSDRFSAERPEGSISTLTIQRTEQRDSAMYRCASSFSSLSGELFFGEGSRLTVL.

J is TRBJ2-1 and V is TRBV7-2, with D possibly TRBD2 on 7 matching bases. Between the trimmed V and J ends, which lost 3 bases and 4 bases, there was a span of 19 bases. Germline-derived CDR1 and CDR2 are SGHTA and FQGNSA. This CDR3 has 17 residues. CDR3: CASSFGRGRVIYNEQFF. DNA for the CDR3: TGTGCCAGCAGCTTCGGTAGGGGGAGGGTCATATACAATGAGCAGTTCTTC.

This sequence joins TRBV20-1 and TRBJ2-7, with D maybe TRBD2 (7 bases). V was clipped by 6 bases and J by 2 bases, with 14 bases between them. The germline V gene has CDR1 DFQATT and CDR2 SNEGSKA (reference sequence). This CDR3 is built from 13 residues. CDR3 nucleotides: TGCAGTGCCATAGGGGGGGGGACCTACGAGCAGTACTTC. Residues: CSAIGGGTYEQYF.

This clonotype was seen a handful of times. The V and J genes are TRBV5-5 and TRBJ1-1; the D is unclear. Germline-derived CDR1 and CDR2 are SGHKS and YYEKEE (reference sequence). The CDR3 has 11 residues. With 6 bases removed from V and 6 bases from J, the gap between germline ends came to 9 bases. The CDR3 DNA follows: TGTGCCAGCACCGTCGGGGCTGAAGCTTTCTTT. Its protein is CASTVGAEAFF. The entire variable domain, with the rest obtained from reference TRBV5-5 and TRBJ1-1, is as follows: DAGVTQSPTHLIKTRGQQVTLRCSPISGHKSVSWYQQVLGQGPQFIFQYYEKEERGRGNFPDRFSARQFPNYSSELNVNALLLGDSALYLCASTVGAEAFFGQGTRLTVV.